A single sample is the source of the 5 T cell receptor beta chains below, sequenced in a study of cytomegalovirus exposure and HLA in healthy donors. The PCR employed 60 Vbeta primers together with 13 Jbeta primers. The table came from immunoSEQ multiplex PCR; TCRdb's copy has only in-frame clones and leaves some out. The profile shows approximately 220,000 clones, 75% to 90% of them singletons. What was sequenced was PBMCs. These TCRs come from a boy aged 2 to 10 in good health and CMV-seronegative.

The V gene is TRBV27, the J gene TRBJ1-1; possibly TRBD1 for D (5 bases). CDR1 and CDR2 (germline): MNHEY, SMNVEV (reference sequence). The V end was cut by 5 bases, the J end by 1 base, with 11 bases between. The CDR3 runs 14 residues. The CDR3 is CASSPTEWNTEAFF. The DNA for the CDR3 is TGTGCCAGCAGTCCGACAGAGTGGAACACTGAAGCTTTCTTT.

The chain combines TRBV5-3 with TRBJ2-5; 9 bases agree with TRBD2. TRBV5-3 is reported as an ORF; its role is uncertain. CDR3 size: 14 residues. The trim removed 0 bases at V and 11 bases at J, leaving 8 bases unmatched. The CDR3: CARSLGLAGVEQYF. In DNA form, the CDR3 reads TGTGCCAGAAGCTTGGGGTTAGCGGGGGTTGAGCAGTACTTC.

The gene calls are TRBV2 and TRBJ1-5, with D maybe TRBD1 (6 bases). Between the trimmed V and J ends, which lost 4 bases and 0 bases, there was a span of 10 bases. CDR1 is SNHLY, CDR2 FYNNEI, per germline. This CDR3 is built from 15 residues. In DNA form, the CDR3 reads TGTGCCAGCAGTGGCCGGGACAATAGCAATCAGCCCCAGCATTTT. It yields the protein CASSGRDNSNQPQHF.

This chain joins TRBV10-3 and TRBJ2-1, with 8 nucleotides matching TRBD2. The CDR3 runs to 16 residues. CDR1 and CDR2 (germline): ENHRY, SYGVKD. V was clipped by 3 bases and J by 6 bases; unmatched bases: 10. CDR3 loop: CAISDTTSGPTNEQFF. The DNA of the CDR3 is TGTGCCATCAGTGATACTACTAGCGGACCTACCAATGAGCAGTTCTTC.

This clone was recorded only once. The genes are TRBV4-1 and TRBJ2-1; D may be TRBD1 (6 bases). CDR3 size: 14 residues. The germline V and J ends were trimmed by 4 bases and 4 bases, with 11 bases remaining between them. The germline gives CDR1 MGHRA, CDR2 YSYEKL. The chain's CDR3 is CASSPTQGYNEQFF. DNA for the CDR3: TGCGCCAGCAGCCCGACACAGGGTTACAATGAGCAGTTCTTC.